These 4 T cell receptor beta chains were sequenced from one sample in a study of T cells in Graves' hyperthyroidism and ophthalmopathy. The CDR3 regions of TCR beta were amplified from RNA transcripts. Primed by the HTBI set, a first-round RT-PCR was run on the TCR CDR3. TCRdb called the multiplex PCR reads again in MiXCR, with one record for every CDR3 protein. The profile shows nearly 600,000 distinct CDR3 sequences, over 11% of them singletons. Sequenced: blood. These receptors were taken from a woman in her twenties or thirties with Graves' hyperthyroidism that later progressed to Graves' ophthalmopathy.

This clonotype was detected ten times or more. The rearrangement uses TRBV7-6 and TRBJ2-2, with 11 nucleotides matching TRBD2. The V and J ends lost 1 base and 3 bases, in that order; junction bases with no gene match: 7. The CDR3 runs 18 residues. The germline CDR1 and CDR2 sequences are SGHVS and FNYEAQ. The CDR3 spells CASSLGLLAGDDTGELFF. In DNA form, the CDR3 reads TGTGCCAGCAGCTTAGGCCTACTAGCGGGAGATGACACCGGGGAGCTGTTTTTT.

This clonotype has a handful of counts. The V call is TRBV4-2, the J call TRBJ2-2; TRBD1 matches 12 bases. Unmatched junction bases numbered 0, after V lost 1 base and J lost 6 bases. The CDR3 sequence is 15 residues long. Germline V gene data show CDR1 as LGHNA and CDR2 as YNFKEQ. The CDR3 sequence: CASSQGDRGPGELFF. The CDR3 DNA reads as TGTGCCAGCAGCCAAGGGGACAGGGGGCCCGGGGAGCTGTTTTTT.

The rearrangement links TRBV5-1 to TRBJ2-3; the D gene is possibly TRBD2 (6 bases). The length of the CDR3 is 15 residues. With 4 bases removed from V and 1 base from J, the gap between germline ends came to 13 bases. CDR1 and CDR2 from the germline V gene are SGHRS and YFSETQ. CDR3 residues: CASSPRLGGTDTQYF. The CDR3 DNA follows: TGCGCCAGCAGCCCCAGACTAGGGGGCACAGATACGCAGTATTTT. The full variable domain, in which reference TRBV5-1 and TRBJ2-3 provide the parts outside the CDR3, is KAGVTQTPRYLIKTRGQQVTLSCSPISGHRSVSWYQQTPGQGLQFLFEYFSETQRNKGNFPGRFSGRQFSNSRSEMNVSTLELGDSALYLCASSPRLGGTDTQYFGPGTRLTVL.

The chain couples TRBV6-5 to TRBJ2-1; D may be TRBD1 (5 bases). In germline, CDR1 is MNHEY, CDR2 SVGAGI. The length of the CDR3 is 14 residues. Trimming pared 0 bases from V and 12 bases from J, leaving 15 bases between. The CDR3 bases are TGTGCCAGCAGTTACTCGATGGGGCAGCAGGGGCAGTTCTTC. This translates into CASSYSMGQQGQFF.